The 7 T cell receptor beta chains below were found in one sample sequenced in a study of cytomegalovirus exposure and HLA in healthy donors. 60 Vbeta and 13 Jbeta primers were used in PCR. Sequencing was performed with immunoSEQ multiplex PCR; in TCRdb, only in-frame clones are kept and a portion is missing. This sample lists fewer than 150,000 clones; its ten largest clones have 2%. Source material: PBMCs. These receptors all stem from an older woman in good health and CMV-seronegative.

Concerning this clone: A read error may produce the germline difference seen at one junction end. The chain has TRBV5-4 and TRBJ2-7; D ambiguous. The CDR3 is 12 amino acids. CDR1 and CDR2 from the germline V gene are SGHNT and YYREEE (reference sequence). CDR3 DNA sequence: TGTGCCAGCGCCCTAGGTACCCAGCCCGTTTCGTTC. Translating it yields CASALGTQPVSF. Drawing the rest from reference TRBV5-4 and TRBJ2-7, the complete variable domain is ETGVTQSPTHLIKTRGQQVTLRCSSQSGHNTVSWYQQALGQGPQFIFQYYREEENGRGNFPPRFSGLQFPNYSSELNVNALELDDSALYLCASALGTQPVSFGPGTRLTVT.

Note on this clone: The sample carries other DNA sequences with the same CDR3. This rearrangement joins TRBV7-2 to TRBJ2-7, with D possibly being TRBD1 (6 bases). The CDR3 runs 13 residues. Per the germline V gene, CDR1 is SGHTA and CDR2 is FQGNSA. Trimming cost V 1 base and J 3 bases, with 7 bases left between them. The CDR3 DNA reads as TGTGCCAGCAGCTTAGGAGGGGGCTACGAGCAGTACTTC. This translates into CASSLGGGYEQYF.

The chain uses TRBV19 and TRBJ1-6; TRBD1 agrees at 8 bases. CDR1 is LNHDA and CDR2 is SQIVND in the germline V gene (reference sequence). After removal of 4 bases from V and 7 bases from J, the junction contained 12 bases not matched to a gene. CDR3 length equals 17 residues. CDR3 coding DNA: TGTGCCAGTAGTACTTACGACAGGGGTTTAGGAAATTCACCCCTCCACTTT. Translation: CASSTYDRGLGNSPLHF.

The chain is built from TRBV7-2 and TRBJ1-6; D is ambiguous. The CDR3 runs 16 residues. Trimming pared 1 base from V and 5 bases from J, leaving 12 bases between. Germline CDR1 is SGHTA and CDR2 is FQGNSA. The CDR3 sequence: CASSLVGRSHNSPLHF. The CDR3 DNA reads TGTGCCAGCAGCTTAGTGGGCAGAAGTCATAATTCACCCCTCCACTTT.

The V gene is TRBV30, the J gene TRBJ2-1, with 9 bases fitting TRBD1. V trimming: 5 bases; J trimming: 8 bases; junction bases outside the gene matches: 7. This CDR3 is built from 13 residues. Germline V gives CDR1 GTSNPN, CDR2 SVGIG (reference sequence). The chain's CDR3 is CAWGQQGADEQFF. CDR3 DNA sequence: TGTGCCTGGGGGCAACAGGGGGCAGATGAGCAGTTCTTC. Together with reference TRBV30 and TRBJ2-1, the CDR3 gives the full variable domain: SQTIHQWPATLVQPVGSPLSLECTVEGTSNPNLYWYRQAAGRGLQLLFYSVGIGQISSEVPQNLSASRPQDRQFILSSKKLLLSDSGFYLCAWGQQGADEQFFGPGTRLTVL.

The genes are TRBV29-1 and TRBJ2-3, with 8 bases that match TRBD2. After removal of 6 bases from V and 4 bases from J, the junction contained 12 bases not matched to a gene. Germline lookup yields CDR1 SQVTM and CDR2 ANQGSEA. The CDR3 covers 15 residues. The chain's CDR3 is CSVLKSGSSADTQYF. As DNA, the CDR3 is TGCAGCGTACTAAAAAGCGGGAGTAGTGCAGATACGCAGTATTTT.

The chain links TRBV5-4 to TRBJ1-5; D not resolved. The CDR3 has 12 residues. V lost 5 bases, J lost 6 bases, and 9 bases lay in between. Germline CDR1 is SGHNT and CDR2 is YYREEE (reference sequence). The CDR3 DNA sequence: TGTGCCAGCAGGTCCGACATTCAGCCCCAGCATTTT. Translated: CASRSDIQPQHF.